This T cell receptor beta chain appears in the sequencing data of a study of beta chain features in type 1 diabetes. Expressed TCRB transcripts were sequenced, since all the RNA that had been isolated was reverse transcribed. Here immunoSEQ multiplex PCR was the method, and the copy in TCRdb shows in-frame clones only, minus some. This table has over 700,000 clones, roughly a sixth appearing once. V shed 4 bases and J 8 bases; nucleotides not matched to a gene: 8. The germline V gene encodes CDR1 LGHNT and CDR2 FRNRAP. This CDR3 has 15 amino acids. The J gene is TRBJ2-1, the V gene TRBV12-5, with 10 bases aligning to TRBD2. Sequences were obtained from naive CD4+ T cells from blood. The clonotype originates from a woman younger than 30 in good health. CDR3 sequence (DNA): TGTGCTAGTGGTTCCCGACTAGCGGGTGACTATGAGCAGTTCTTC. Protein sequence: CASGSRLAGDYEQFF.